The clone carrying this TCR beta chain has ten or more counts. The sample belongs to a study of spatial heterogeneity in lung cancer. In TCRdb, the 5' RACE reads were re-called with MiXCR into one record per CDR3 protein. Seen here are about 50,000 distinct CDR3 sequences, 6.5% to 7.5% observed once, and the top ten hold around 35%. The time point: blood at routine non-recurrence follow-up after resection. The authors sequenced whole RNA from tumor, nontumor lung or frozen PBMC without sorting. Per the germline V gene, CDR1 is SGHRS and CDR2 is YFSETQ. The CDR3 consists of 13 residues. V gave up 4 bases and J gave up 3 bases, with 10 bases separating them.

This receptor was taken from a female donor with early-stage non-small cell lung cancer. Sequencing used PBMCs, obtained at follow-up. This chain joins TRBV5-1 and TRBJ2-5; D perhaps matches TRBD1 (6 bases). CDR3 sequence reads: CASSLSGEETQYF. CDR3 nucleotide sequence: TGCGCCAGCAGCCTTTCAGGGGAAGAGACCCAGTACTTC.